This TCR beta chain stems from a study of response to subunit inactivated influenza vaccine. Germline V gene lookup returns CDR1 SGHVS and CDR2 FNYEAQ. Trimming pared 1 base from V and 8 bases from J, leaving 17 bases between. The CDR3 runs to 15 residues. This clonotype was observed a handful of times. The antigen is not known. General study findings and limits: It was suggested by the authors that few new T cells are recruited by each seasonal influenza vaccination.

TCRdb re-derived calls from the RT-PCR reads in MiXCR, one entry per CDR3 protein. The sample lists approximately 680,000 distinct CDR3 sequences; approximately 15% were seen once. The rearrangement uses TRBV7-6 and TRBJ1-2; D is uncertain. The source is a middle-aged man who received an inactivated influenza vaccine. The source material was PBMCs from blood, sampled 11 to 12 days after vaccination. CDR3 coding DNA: TGTGCCAGCAGCTTAGATCCCGGACGGGTCTGGGGCTACACCTTC. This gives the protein CASSLDPGRVWGYTF.